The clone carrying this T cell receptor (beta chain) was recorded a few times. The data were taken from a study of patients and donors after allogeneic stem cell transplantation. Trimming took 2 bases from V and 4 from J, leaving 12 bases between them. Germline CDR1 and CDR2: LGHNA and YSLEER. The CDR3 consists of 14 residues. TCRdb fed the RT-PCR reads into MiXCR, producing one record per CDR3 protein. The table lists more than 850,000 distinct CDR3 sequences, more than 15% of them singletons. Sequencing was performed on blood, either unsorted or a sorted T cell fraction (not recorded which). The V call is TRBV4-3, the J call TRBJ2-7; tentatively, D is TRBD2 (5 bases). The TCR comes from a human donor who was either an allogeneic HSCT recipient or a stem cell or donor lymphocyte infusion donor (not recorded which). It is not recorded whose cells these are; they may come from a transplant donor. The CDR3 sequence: CASSQIGRKYEQYF. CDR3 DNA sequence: TGCGCCAGCAGCCAAATTGGGAGAAAATACGAGCAGTACTTC.